The 27 T cell receptor beta chains listed next were all sequenced from one sample in a study of blood T cell repertoires in COVID-19. Some clones are missing from TCRdb's copy, which holds only in-frame ones; the method was immunoSEQ multiplex PCR. The sample holds under 350,000 clones, roughly 90% seen once. Sample: peripheral blood. The receptors shown here come from a man in his forties or fifties with acute or convalescent COVID-19.

The chain carries TRBV10-2 and TRBJ2-1; 7 bases agree with TRBD1. The V segment lost 3 bases and the J segment 0 bases; nucleotides outside the gene matches: 5. The CDR3 has 16 residues. Germline V gives CDR1 WSHSY, CDR2 SAAADI. CDR3 nucleotides: TGCGCCAGCAGTGAAATTTGGGACAGCTCCTACAATGAGCAGTTCTTC. As protein: CASSEIWDSSYNEQFF.

This clone was observed a single time. The gene calls are TRBV6-5 and TRBJ2-5, with 12 positions matching TRBD1. The V and J ends lost 2 bases and 5 bases, in that order; junction bases with no gene match: 3. Germline assignment: CDR1 MNHEY and CDR2 SVGAGI. This CDR3 is 15 amino acids long. The CDR3 nucleotides read TGTGCCAGCAGTTACGGGACAGGGGGCAGGGAGACCCAGTACTTC. Protein: CASSYGTGGRETQYF.

The V and J genes are TRBV7-2 and TRBJ2-7; no firm D call. Trimming stripped 2 bases from V and 6 bases from J, with 14 bases between. The length of the CDR3 is 14 residues. Germline V gene data show CDR1 as SGHTA and CDR2 as FQGNSA. CDR3 amino acids: CASSLTPEVIEQYF. In DNA form, the CDR3 reads TGTGCCAGCAGCTTAACTCCCGAAGTCATCGAGCAGTACTTC.

The J gene is TRBJ1-1, the V gene TRBV30; unclear D gene. The V and J ends lost 4 bases and 0 bases respectively, with 12 bases between them. The germline V gene encodes CDR1 GTSNPN and CDR2 SVGIG (reference sequence). This CDR3 comprises 14 residues. CDR3 loop: CAWKDSIMNTEAFF. CDR3 nucleotide sequence: TGTGCCTGGAAAGATTCTATAATGAACACTGAAGCTTTCTTT.

The gene calls are TRBV11-2 and TRBJ2-3, with 11 bases lining up with TRBD2. The trim removed 3 bases at V and 5 bases at J, leaving 7 bases unmatched. The germline V gene has CDR1 SGHAT and CDR2 FQNNGV. The CDR3 is 16 amino acids. The CDR3 region has the DNA TGTGCCAGCAGCTTCACGACTAGCGGGGTTGGAGATACGCAGTATTTT. It encodes CASSFTTSGVGDTQYF. The whole variable domain, filled in from reference TRBV11-2 and TRBJ2-3, reads EAGVAQSPRYKIIEKRQSVAFWCNPISGHATLYWYQQILGQGPKLLIQFQNNGVVDDSQLPKDRFSAERLKGVDSTLKIQPAKLEDSAVYLCASSFTTSGVGDTQYFGPGTRLTVL.

V gene TRBV27 combines with J gene TRBJ1-2; no definite D call. The germline V and J ends were trimmed by 3 bases and 2 bases, with 7 bases remaining between them. CDR1 MNHEY and CDR2 SMNVEV come from the germline V gene (reference sequence). The CDR3 runs 13 residues. CDR3 in amino acids: CASSFVGNYGYTF. In DNA form, the CDR3 reads TGTGCCAGCAGTTTTGTCGGGAACTATGGCTACACCTTC.

The V call is TRBV9, the J call TRBJ1-2, with D maybe TRBD1 (5 bases). In germline, CDR1 is SGDLS, CDR2 YYNGEE. This CDR3 is 13 amino acids long. Trimming pared 0 bases from V and 7 bases from J, leaving 10 bases between. CDR3 sequence: CASSVVAGLGYTF. CDR3 nucleotides: TGTGCCAGCAGCGTAGTGGCAGGGCTTGGCTACACCTTC.

The chain employs TRBV6-1 and TRBJ1-2; the match to TRBD1 covers 8 bases. The CDR3 is 15 residues long. CDR1 is MNHNS and CDR2 is SASEGT in the germline V gene. The junction had 8 bases not matched to a gene; V was cut back by 2 bases and J by 6 bases. The CDR3 coding sequence is TGTGCCAGCAGTGAACTGAGGACAGGGAAGAATGGCTACACCTTC. This sequence encodes CASSELRTGKNGYTF.

The chain joins TRBV5-1 to TRBJ1-2; 7 bases agree with TRBD1. The CDR3 is 16 residues long. CDR1 and CDR2 from the germline V gene are SGHRS and YFSETQ. V was clipped by 4 bases and J by 2 bases; unmatched bases: 11. The CDR3 coding sequence is TGCGCCAGCAGCCAAACCGGGACAGAACTGAACTATGGCTACACCTTC. Its translation is CASSQTGTELNYGYTF.

The chain links TRBV7-9 to TRBJ1-5; tentative D call: TRBD1 (5 bases). The CDR3 has 12 amino acids. The V gene lost 5 bases and the J gene lost 5 bases, with 7 bases spanning the gap. The V gene's germline CDR1 is SEHNR and CDR2 FQNEAQ (reference sequence). CDR3 bases: TGTGCCAGCAGCCGGGGGGATCAGCCCCAGCATTTT. It specifies CASSRGDQPQHF. The complete variable domain, with remaining parts taken from reference TRBV7-9 and TRBJ1-5, reads DTGVSQNPRHKITKRGQNVTFRCDPISEHNRLYWYRQTLGQGPEFLTYFQNEAQLEKSRLLSDRFSAERPKGSFSTLEIQRTEQGDSAMYLCASSRGDQPQHFGDGTRLSIL.

V is TRBV27 and J is TRBJ2-1; D is unclear. The CDR3 is 14 residues long. Trimming removed 2 bases from V and 0 bases from J, with 5 bases in between. In germline, CDR1 is MNHEY, CDR2 SMNVEV (reference sequence). This CDR3 is CASSLASSYNEQFF. CDR3 coding DNA: TGTGCCAGCAGTTTAGCGAGCTCCTACAATGAGCAGTTCTTC.

The CDR3 sequence is CASSSTDWINEKLFF. In DNA form, the CDR3 reads TGTGCCAGTAGTAGTACGGACTGGATTAATGAAAAACTGTTTTTT. The chain recombines TRBV19 with TRBJ1-4; D gene ambiguous. Per germline, CDR1 LNHDA and CDR2 SQIVND (reference sequence). This CDR3 is built from 15 residues. V gave up 4 bases and J gave up 4 bases, with 13 bases separating them.

V usage is TRBV6-1 and J usage is TRBJ1-3, with TRBD1 identical over 7 bases. V gave up 10 bases and J gave up 2 bases; unmatched junction bases: 5. Per germline, CDR1 MNHNS and CDR2 SASEGT. The CDR3 totals 13 residues. Here the CDR3 DNA reads TGTGCCATTCACAGGGGCGCTGGAAACACCATATATTTT. Translated: CAIHRGAGNTIYF.

CDR3 bases: TGTGCCAGCAGCTTCGGTGGGGGCCCCGGCTCTGGAAACACCATATATTTT. This sequence encodes CASSFGGGPGSGNTIYF. V usage is TRBV7-3 and J usage is TRBJ1-3; perhaps TRBD1 as D (6 bases). With 3 bases removed from V and 0 bases from J, the gap between germline ends came to 15 bases. Germline loops: CDR1 SGHTA, CDR2 FQGTGA. This CDR3 spans 17 amino acids.

The gene calls are TRBV12-5 and TRBJ2-7; a weak D match, TRBD2 (6 bases). With 7 bases removed from V and 4 bases from J, the gap between germline ends came to 14 bases. The germline gives CDR1 LGHNT, CDR2 FRNRAP. This CDR3 is built from 13 residues. The CDR3 region is CASVDDAGYEQYF. Here the CDR3 DNA reads TGTGCTAGTGTCGATGATGCGGGGTACGAGCAGTACTTC.

The CDR3 sequence: CASSRGTKIRMFF. For the CDR3, the DNA is TGTGCCAGCAGCCGTGGGACAAAAATTCGGATGTTTTTT. The chain couples TRBV5-6 to TRBJ1-4; D is possibly TRBD1 (6 bases). CDR1 SGHDT and CDR2 YYEEEE come from the germline V gene. The CDR3 sequence is 13 residues long. Trimming removed 4 bases at V and 15 bases at J, with 19 bases between.

This chain links TRBV11-2 with TRBJ1-2; maybe TRBD1 (5 bases). Germline V gives CDR1 SGHAT, CDR2 FQNNGV. V was pared by 4 bases and J by 4 bases, with 13 bases between. The CDR3 is 14 amino acids. As DNA, the CDR3 is TGTGCCAGCAGCTCCGCCGGGCAGGGCTATGGCTACACCTTC. This translates into CASSSAGQGYGYTF.

The J gene is TRBJ1-4, the V gene TRBV7-6; D unclear. The CDR3 runs to 17 residues. Per germline, CDR1 SGHVS and CDR2 FNYEAQ. Trimming shortened V by 5 bases and J by 0 bases, and 16 bases separated the two germline ends. In nucleotides, the CDR3 is TGTGCCAGCAGCCCCACACCCCAGGCTGCAACTAATGAAAAACTGTTTTTT. Its translation: CASSPTPQAATNEKLFF.

The rearrangement joins TRBV10-1 to TRBJ1-1, with 10 bases identical to TRBD1. The CDR3 is made up of 15 amino acids. CDR1 and CDR2 (germline): WNHNN, SYGVQD (reference sequence). The J segment lost 4 bases and the V segment lost 5 bases, leaving 7 bases of the junction unmatched. This chain's CDR3 is CASSTSGTGATEAFF. CDR3 DNA: TGCGCCAGCAGTACCTCCGGGACAGGGGCCACTGAAGCTTTCTTT.

This clone occurred a few times. The chain has TRBV6-5 and TRBJ2-3, with D possibly being TRBD1 (6 bases). V was trimmed by 6 bases and J by 5 bases, leaving 18 bases between them. This CDR3 spans 15 amino acids. CDR1 and CDR2 from the germline V gene are MNHEY and SVGAGI. The CDR3 reads CASSLRQAPEDTQYF. CDR3 sequence (DNA): TGTGCCAGCAGCCTTCGACAGGCTCCGGAAGATACGCAGTATTTT.

The gene calls are TRBV3-1 (or the pseudogene TRBV3-2) and TRBJ2-2; 12 positions agree with TRBD1. V lost 4 bases, J lost 6 bases, and 6 bases stayed unmatched. The CDR3 contains 16 residues. Germline V gene data show CDR1 as LGHDT and CDR2 as YNNKEL (reference sequence). CDR3 sequence: CASSPTGTGGAGELFF. The CDR3 DNA is TGTGCCAGCAGCCCGACTGGGACAGGGGGCGCCGGGGAGCTGTTTTTT.

This chain uses TRBV19 with TRBJ1-6, with a tentative D call TRBD1 (6 bases). The germline V gene has CDR1 LNHDA and CDR2 SQIVND (reference sequence). Trimming left V 3 bases short and J 8 bases short, with 11 bases between. The CDR3 runs 14 residues. The CDR3 sequence is CASSMGGADSPLHF. Written as DNA, the CDR3 is TGTGCCAGTAGTATGGGGGGGGCGGATTCACCCCTCCACTTT.

J is TRBJ2-7 and V is TRBV19, with D possibly being TRBD2 (6 bases). From germline, CDR1 is LNHDA and CDR2 SQIVND (reference sequence). The V end lost 8 bases, the J end lost 0 bases, and 11 bases lay between the germline ends. The CDR3 length is 13 residues. CDR3 nucleotide sequence: TGTGCCAGTCAAGGGGAGGCCTCCTACGAGCAGTACTTC. It is translated as CASQGEASYEQYF.

The CDR3 spells CASSLNRGTDTQYF. The CDR3 bases are TGTGCCAGTAGCCTGAACAGGGGAACAGATACGCAGTATTTT. This chain uses TRBV19 with TRBJ2-3; TRBD1 agrees at 7 bases. V shed 6 bases and J 3 bases; nucleotides not matched to a gene: 6. The CDR3 runs to 14 residues. In germline, CDR1 is LNHDA, CDR2 SQIVND (reference sequence).

The V gene is TRBV5-8, the J gene TRBJ1-3; weak D call: TRBD1 (5 bases). V dropped 3 bases and J dropped 8 bases, with 15 bases sitting between them. This CDR3 comprises 14 residues. The germline CDR1 and CDR2 sequences are SGHTS and YDEGEE. The CDR3 DNA reads as TGTGCCAGCAGCTCCCGGGGCCCGGGGGACACCATATATTTT. It yields the protein CASSSRGPGDTIYF.

The V and J genes are TRBV28 and TRBJ2-7, with 8 bases fitting TRBD1. The CDR3 has 18 residues. V lost 4 bases, J lost 3 bases, and 17 bases stayed unmatched. Germline values: CDR1 MDHEN, CDR2 SYDVKM. CDR3 amino acids: CASSSWDRPTSSLYEQYF. Written as DNA, the CDR3 is TGTGCCAGCAGTTCGTGGGACAGGCCAACCTCTTCCCTCTACGAGCAGTACTTC.

The chain combines TRBV25-1 with TRBJ1-2, with 11 bases identical to TRBD1. The J segment lost 3 bases and the V segment lost 6 bases, leaving 6 bases of the junction unmatched. Germline V gene data show CDR1 as MGHDK and CDR2 as SYGVNS. This CDR3 has 15 amino acids. CDR3 loop: CASSFRDRGYYGYTF. CDR3 sequence (DNA): TGTGCCAGCAGCTTCCGGGACAGGGGGTACTATGGCTACACCTTC.